Sequencing of this T cell receptor (beta chain) was carried out in a study of T cell responses to AZD1222 COVID-19 vaccine. Findings of the study overall: Donors in the cohort were predominantly white British and more often female, and clonal diversity was possibly underestimated. Spike-specific TCR repertoires showed rising breadth and depth after two AZD1222 doses.

CDR3 length equals 15 residues. CDR1 is SGHRS and CDR2 is YFSETQ in the germline V gene. The ends were cut back, 4 bases at V and 0 bases at J, with 11 bases in the middle. In this sample, this clone turned up once. Antigen unknown. Measured with immunoSEQ multiplex PCR; TCRdb has only the in-frame clones, and not every one. The sample lists 90,000 to 100,000 clones; roughly 90% were seen once. The receptor's source is an adult in good health. Sequencing used peripheral blood, obtained on day 0 of AZD1222 vaccination. The chain carries TRBV5-1 and TRBJ1-3, with TRBD1 as a possible D gene (5 bases). Here the CDR3 reads CASSTGHSSGNTIYF. The CDR3, as DNA: TGCGCCAGCAGCACAGGCCACAGCTCTGGAAACACCATATATTTT.